The clone carrying this TCR beta chain was observed a few times. The antigen remains unidentified. Hyperthyroidism qualified as stable when ophthalmopathy did not develop within 18 months of follow-up. Diagnosis used clinical symptoms, serum thyroxine, TRAb, thyroid ultrasound and orbital computed tomography. This specimen belongs to a study of Graves' ophthalmopathy and Graves' hyperthyroidism. Points from the study as a whole: Most expanded clonotypes in thyroid above 0.001 frequency also showed up in blood.

The authors amplified TCR beta CDR3 regions, and they did so from RNA transcripts for repertoire sequencing. The workflow started with a first-round RT-PCR run with HTBI primers and then moved on to a second-round multiplex PCR. One entry per CDR3 protein results from TCRdb running MiXCR on the multiplex PCR reads. Among 600,000 to 650,000 distinct CDR3 sequences, about a fifth were seen once, and the ten largest hold more than 5.5%. Trimming cost V 4 bases and J 7 bases, with 14 bases left between them. Germline V gene lookup returns CDR1 LNHDA and CDR2 SQIVND (reference sequence). The CDR3 has 14 residues.

The sequence derives from a young woman with stable Graves' hyperthyroidism. Some clones in this sample may be carry-over from other donors' samples. Input material: peripheral blood. V is TRBV19 and J is TRBJ1-5, with a weak D call TRBD1 (6 bases). This CDR3 reads CASSTGQDIQPQHF. The CDR3 DNA reads as TGTGCCAGTAGTACGGGACAAGATATCCAGCCCCAGCATTTT.